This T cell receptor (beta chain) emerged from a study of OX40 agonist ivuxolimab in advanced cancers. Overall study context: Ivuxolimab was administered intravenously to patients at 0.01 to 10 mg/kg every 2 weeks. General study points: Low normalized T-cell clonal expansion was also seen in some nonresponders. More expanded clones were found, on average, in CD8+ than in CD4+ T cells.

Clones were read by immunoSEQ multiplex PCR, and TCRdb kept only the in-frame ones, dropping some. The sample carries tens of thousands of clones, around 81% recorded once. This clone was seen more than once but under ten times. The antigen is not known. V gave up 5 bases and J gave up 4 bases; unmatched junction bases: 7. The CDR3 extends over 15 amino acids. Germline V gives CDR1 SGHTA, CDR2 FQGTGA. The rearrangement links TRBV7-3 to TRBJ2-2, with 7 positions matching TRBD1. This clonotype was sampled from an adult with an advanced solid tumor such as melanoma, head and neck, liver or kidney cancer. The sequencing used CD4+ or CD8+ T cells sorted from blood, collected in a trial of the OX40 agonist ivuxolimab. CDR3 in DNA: TGTGCCAGCAGCCTTTCTCGGGACAGCACCGGGGAGCTGTTTTTT. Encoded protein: CASSLSRDSTGELFF. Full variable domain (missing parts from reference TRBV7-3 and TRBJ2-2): GAGVSQTPSNKVTEKGKYVELRCDPISGHTALYWYRQSLGQGPEFLIYFQGTGAADDSGLPNDRFFAVRPEGSVSTLKIQRTERGDSAVYLCASSLSRDSTGELFFGEGSRLTVL.